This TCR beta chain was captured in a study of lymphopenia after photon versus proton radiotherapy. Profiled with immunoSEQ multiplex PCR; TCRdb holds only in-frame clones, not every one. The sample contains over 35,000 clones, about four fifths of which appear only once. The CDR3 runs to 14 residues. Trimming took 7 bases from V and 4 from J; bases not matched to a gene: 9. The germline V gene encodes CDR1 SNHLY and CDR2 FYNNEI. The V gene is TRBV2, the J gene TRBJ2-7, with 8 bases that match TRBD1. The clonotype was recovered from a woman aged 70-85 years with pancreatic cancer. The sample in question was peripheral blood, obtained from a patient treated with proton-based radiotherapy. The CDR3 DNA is TGTGCCAGCATCCCAGGGGGCACAAGATACGAGCAGTACTTC. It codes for CASIPGGTRYEQYF.